The rows below give T cell receptor beta chains drawn from one sample of a study of monozygotic twins with inflammatory bowel disease. TCRdb reanalyzed the 5' RACE reads and collapses them to one entry per CDR3 protein, without DNA. This listing includes some 150,000 distinct CDR3 sequences. Sample: blood. These receptors were taken from a human donor with ulcerative colitis or Crohn's disease, or a healthy co-twin of an affected twin (not recorded which). The CDR3 runs from the conserved cysteine through the conserved F or W. Each record gives: V gene, J gene, CDR3 protein.

TRBV15	TRBJ2-3	CATSRDLPDRGEDTQYF
TRBV5-4	TRBJ2-3	CASSLVGQATDTQYF
TRBV12-3/TRBV12-4	TRBJ1-1	CASSLAASNTEAFF
TRBV7-2	TRBJ2-6	CASSLTLESGANVLTF
TRBV2	TRBJ2-2	CASRPRNIGELFF
TRBV29-1	TRBJ1-2	CSVSGPGGGYTF
TRBV7-3	TRBJ2-3	CASSRSAAREFADTQYF
TRBV29-1	TRBJ1-1	CSAGRVNTEAFF
TRBV4-2	TRBJ2-1	CASSQDERLAGGGEQFF
TRBV30	TRBJ2-7	CAWTWGGRSYEQYF
TRBV7-2	TRBJ1-3	CASSLVDTIYF
TRBV20-1	TRBJ2-5	CSASRPGAETQYF
TRBV5-1	TRBJ1-1	CASSWHSLSTEAFF
TRBV6-5	TRBJ1-3	CASSNGHPSSGNTIYF
TRBV29-1	TRBJ2-5	CSVLTGDGETQYF
TRBV5-1	TRBJ1-6	CASSSRGTYNSPLHF
TRBV2	TRBJ2-7	CASSEGQGFYEQYF
TRBV12-3/TRBV12-4	TRBJ1-2	CASSLAQGLGYTF
TRBV2	TRBJ2-7	CASSEGQGATSEQYF
TRBV4-3	TRBJ2-7	CASSHNRRQEQYF
TRBV28	TRBJ2-5	CASSFWGRETQYF
TRBV6-1	TRBJ1-2	CASSAPDPGLAIGYTF
TRBV5-4	TRBJ1-6	CASSLDSTYNSPLHF
TRBV7-2	TRBJ1-6	CASSPGTVPSPLHF
TRBV18	TRBJ1-5	CASSPRAYSNQPQHF
TRBV5-1	TRBJ2-7	CASSLVTSGTYEQYF
TRBV10-3	TRBJ1-5	CATEDRGQPQHF
TRBV6-1	TRBJ1-6	CASSDRGALNSPLHF
TRBV28	TRBJ1-5	CASRSRGRRQNQPQHF
TRBV28	TRBJ2-1	CASSLPLIVRAPYNEQFF